This T cell receptor beta chain was captured by sequencing in a study of blood T cell repertoires in COVID-19. Study as a whole: Whether acute or convalescent, the COVID-19 samples came from the United States, Italy and Spain.

This CDR3 spans 15 amino acids. Germline CDR1 SGHNT, CDR2 YYREEE (reference sequence). V lost 0 bases and J 4 bases, leaving 12 bases between the germline ends. This clone has only one observation. As processed by the authors: Using reference gene primer amplification, nucleated cell counts were estimated. The assay was immunoSEQ multiplex PCR, and TCRdb's table has in-frame clones only and misses some. Clone size and the V and J calls come from that table; the DNA yielded D and trimming. In the table there are about 130,000 clones, 85% of which are singletons. Input material: peripheral blood. This TCR was recovered from a man older than 75 with active or convalescent COVID-19. The chain is built from TRBV5-4 and TRBJ2-3; D is perhaps TRBD1 (6 bases). The CDR3 sequence is CASSLDPGAADTQYF. The DNA of the CDR3 is TGTGCCAGCAGCTTGGACCCAGGGGCCGCAGATACGCAGTATTTT.